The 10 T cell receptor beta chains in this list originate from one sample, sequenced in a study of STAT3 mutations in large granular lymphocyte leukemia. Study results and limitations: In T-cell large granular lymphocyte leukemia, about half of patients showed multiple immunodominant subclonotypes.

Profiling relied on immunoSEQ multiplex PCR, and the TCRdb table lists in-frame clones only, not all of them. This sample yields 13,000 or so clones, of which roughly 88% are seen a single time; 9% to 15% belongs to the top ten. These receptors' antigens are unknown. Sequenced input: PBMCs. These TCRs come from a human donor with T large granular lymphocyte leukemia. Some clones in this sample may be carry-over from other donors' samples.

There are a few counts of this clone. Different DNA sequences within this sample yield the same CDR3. In DNA form, the CDR3 reads TGTGCCAGCAGCCAAGTCGACACTGAAGCTTTCTTT. Protein sequence: CASSQVDTEAFF. The rearrangement links TRBV4-2 to TRBJ1-1, with D unresolved. Germline CDR1 LGHNA, CDR2 YNFKEQ. V lost 1 base to trimming and J lost 3 bases, with 3 bases between them. The CDR3 runs 12 residues.

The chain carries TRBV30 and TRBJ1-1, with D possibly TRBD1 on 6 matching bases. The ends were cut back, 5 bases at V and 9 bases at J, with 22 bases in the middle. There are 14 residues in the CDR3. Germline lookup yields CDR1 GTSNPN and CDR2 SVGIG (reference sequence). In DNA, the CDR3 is TGTGCCTGGCAAGGACAGCCTGGGGCTCTTCAAGCTTTCTTT. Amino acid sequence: CAWQGQPGALQAFF. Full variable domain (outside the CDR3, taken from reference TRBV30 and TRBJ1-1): SQTIHQWPATLVQPVGSPLSLECTVEGTSNPNLYWYRQAAGRGLQLLFYSVGIGQISSEVPQNLSASRPQDRQFILSSKKLLLSDSGFYLCAWQGQPGALQAFFGQGTRLTVV.

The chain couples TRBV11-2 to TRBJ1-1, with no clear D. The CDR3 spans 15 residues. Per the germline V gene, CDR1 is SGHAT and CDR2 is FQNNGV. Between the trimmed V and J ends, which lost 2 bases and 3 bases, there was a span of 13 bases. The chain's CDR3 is CASSLTGVGDTEAFF. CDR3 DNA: TGTGCCAGCAGCTTAACGGGCGTTGGAGACACTGAAGCTTTCTTT.

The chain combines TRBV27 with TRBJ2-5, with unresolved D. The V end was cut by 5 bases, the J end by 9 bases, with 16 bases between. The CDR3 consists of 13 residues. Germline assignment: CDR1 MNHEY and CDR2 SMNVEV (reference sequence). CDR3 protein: CASSPSGLLPQYF. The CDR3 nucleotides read TGTGCCAGCAGTCCCTCGGGTCTCCTGCCCCAGTACTTC.

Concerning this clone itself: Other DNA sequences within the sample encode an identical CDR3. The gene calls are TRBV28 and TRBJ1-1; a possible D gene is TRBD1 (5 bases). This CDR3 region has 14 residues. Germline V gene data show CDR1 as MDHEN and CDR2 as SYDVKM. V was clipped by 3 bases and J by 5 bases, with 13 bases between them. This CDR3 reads CASSFLPGGTEAFF. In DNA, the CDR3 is TGTGCCAGCAGTTTCCTACCGGGGGGGACTGAAGCTTTCTTT.

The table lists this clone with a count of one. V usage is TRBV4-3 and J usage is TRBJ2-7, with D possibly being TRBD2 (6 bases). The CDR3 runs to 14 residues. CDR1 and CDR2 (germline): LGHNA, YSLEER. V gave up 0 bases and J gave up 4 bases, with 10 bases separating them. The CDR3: CASSQDRGGYEQYF. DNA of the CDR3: TGCGCCAGCAGCCAAGATAGGGGAGGATACGAGCAGTACTTC.

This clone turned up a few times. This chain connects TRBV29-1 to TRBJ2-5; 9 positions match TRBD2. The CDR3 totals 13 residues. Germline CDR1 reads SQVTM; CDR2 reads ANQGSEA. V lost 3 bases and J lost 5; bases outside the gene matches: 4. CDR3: CSVDAGGGETQYF. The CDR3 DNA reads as TGCAGCGTTGATGCGGGAGGGGGGGAGACCCAGTACTTC.

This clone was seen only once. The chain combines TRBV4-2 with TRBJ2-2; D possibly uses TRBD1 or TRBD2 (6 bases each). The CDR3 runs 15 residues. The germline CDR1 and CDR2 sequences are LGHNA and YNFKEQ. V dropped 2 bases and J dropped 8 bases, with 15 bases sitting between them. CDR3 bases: TGTGCCAGCAGCCAACCGCTCCGGGGGCAAGGGGAGCTGTTTTTT. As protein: CASSQPLRGQGELFF.

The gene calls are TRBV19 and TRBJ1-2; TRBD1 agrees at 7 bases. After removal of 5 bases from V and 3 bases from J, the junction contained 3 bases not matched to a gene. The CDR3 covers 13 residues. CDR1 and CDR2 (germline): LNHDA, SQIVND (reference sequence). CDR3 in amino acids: CASSRQGDYGYTF. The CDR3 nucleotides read TGTGCCAGTAGTCGACAGGGAGACTATGGCTACACCTTC.

The CDR3 sequence is CASSLGQGLANTGELFF. In DNA form, the CDR3 reads TGTGCCAGCAGCTTGGGACAGGGCCTCGCGAACACCGGGGAGCTGTTTTTT. The gene calls are TRBV5-4 and TRBJ2-2; 7 bases line up with TRBD1. The CDR3 runs 17 residues. V lost 0 bases to trimming and J lost 0 bases; unmatched junction nucleotides: 5. Germline-derived CDR1 and CDR2 are SGHNT and YYREEE (reference sequence).